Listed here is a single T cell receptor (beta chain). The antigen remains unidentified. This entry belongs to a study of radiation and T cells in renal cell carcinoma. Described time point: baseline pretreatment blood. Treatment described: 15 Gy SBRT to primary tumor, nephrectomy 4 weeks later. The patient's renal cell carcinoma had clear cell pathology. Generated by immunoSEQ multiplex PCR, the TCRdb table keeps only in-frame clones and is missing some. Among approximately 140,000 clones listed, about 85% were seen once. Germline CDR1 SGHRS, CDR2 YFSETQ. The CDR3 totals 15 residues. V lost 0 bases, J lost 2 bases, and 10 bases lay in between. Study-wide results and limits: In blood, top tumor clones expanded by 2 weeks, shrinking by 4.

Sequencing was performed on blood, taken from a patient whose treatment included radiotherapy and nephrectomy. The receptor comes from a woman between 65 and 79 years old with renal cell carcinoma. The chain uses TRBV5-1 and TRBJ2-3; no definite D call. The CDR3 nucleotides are TGCGCCAGCAGCTTGGAGTCAGGATCCACAGATACGCAGTATTTT. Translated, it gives CASSLESGSTDTQYF. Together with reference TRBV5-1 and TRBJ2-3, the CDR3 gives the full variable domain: KAGVTQTPRYLIKTRGQQVTLSCSPISGHRSVSWYQQTPGQGLQFLFEYFSETQRNKGNFPGRFSGRQFSNSRSEMNVSTLELGDSALYLCASSLESGSTDTQYFGPGTRLTVL.